A single sample gave rise to the 20 T cell receptor beta chains below, sequenced in a study of cytomegalovirus exposure and HLA in healthy donors. It was with 60 Vbeta and 13 Jbeta primers that the PCR ran. Assay: immunoSEQ multiplex PCR; the TCRdb copy retains only in-frame clones and omits some. The sample has some 110,000 clones; approximately 81% are singletons. The sequenced sample consisted of PBMCs. Receptors were obtained from a woman aged 18-29 years in good health and CMV-seropositive.

Only a few counts were recorded for this clone. V and J are TRBV7-3 and TRBJ2-5; TRBD1 agrees at 9 bases. V gave up 2 bases and J gave up 5 bases; unmatched junction bases: 12. Germline V lookup: CDR1 SGHTA, CDR2 FQGTGA. This CDR3 spans 17 amino acids. Here the CDR3 reads CASSLQGGTGKAETQYF. CDR3 bases: TGTGCCAGCAGCTTACAAGGTGGGACAGGGAAAGCGGAGACCCAGTACTTC. The whole variable domain, remainder taken from reference TRBV7-3 and TRBJ2-5, is GAGVSQTPSNKVTEKGKYVELRCDPISGHTALYWYRQSLGQGPEFLIYFQGTGAADDSGLPNDRFFAVRPEGSVSTLKIQRTERGDSAVYLCASSLQGGTGKAETQYFGPGTRLLVL.

V gene TRBV6-6 combines with J gene TRBJ2-1; weak D call: TRBD2 (6 bases). Germline CDR1 is MNHNY and CDR2 is SVGAGI (reference sequence). V was clipped by 6 bases and J by 7 bases, with 13 bases between them. This CDR3 has 13 residues. The CDR3 DNA reads TGTGCCAGCAGCCGGACTATTCGGAATGAGCAGTTCTTC. Amino acid sequence: CASSRTIRNEQFF.

The V call is TRBV6-5, the J call TRBJ2-7; D is possibly TRBD2 (6 bases). Trimming pared 10 bases from V and 5 bases from J, leaving 21 bases between. There are 14 residues in the CDR3. CDR1 MNHEY and CDR2 SVGAGI come from the germline V gene. The CDR3 sequence is CATAVFGEVDEQYF. The CDR3 region has the DNA TGTGCCACCGCTGTCTTCGGGGAGGTCGACGAGCAGTACTTC.

V is TRBV5-1 and J is TRBJ1-5, with D maybe TRBD1 (6 bases). Between the trimmed V and J ends, which lost 8 bases and 6 bases, there was a span of 21 bases. The germline V gene encodes CDR1 SGHRS and CDR2 YFSETQ. CDR3 length equals 15 residues. CDR3 nucleotides: TGCGCCAGGGATGAGAGGGGGGGACGTTCTCAGCCCCAGCATTTT. As protein: CARDERGGRSQPQHF.

The V call is TRBV6-5, the J call TRBJ1-5; D is possibly TRBD1 (5 bases). V lost 6 bases and J lost 9, with 15 bases in between. Germline V gene sequence: CDR1 MNHEY, CDR2 SVGAGI. CDR3 length equals 13 residues. The CDR3 protein is CASRGWGESPQHF. CDR3 DNA: TGTGCCAGCAGGGGGTGGGGGGAGTCGCCCCAGCATTTT.

V and J are TRBV7-4 and TRBJ1-2, with D tentatively TRBD1 (6 bases). With 3 bases removed from V and 3 bases from J, the gap between germline ends came to 17 bases. The CDR3 covers 16 residues. Germline loops: CDR1 SGHVT, CDR2 SQSDAQ. CDR3 nucleotide sequence: TGTGCCAGCAGCTTGCGGGGGGCGAGGTTGGACTATGGCTACACCTTC. It specifies CASSLRGARLDYGYTF.

The chain uses TRBV5-1 and TRBJ1-2, with a possible D match to TRBD1 (6 bases). Per the germline V gene, CDR1 is SGHRS and CDR2 is YFSETQ. Trimming took 4 bases from V and 2 from J, leaving 12 bases between them. There are 14 residues in the CDR3. CDR3 DNA sequence: TGCGCCAGCAGCCAATATACAGGGAACTATGGCTACACCTTC. Amino acid sequence: CASSQYTGNYGYTF.

V usage is TRBV2 and J usage is TRBJ2-2; TRBD1 is a possible D gene (6 bases). V lost 7 bases and J 2 bases, leaving 17 bases between the germline ends. CDR3 size: 16 residues. Germline CDR1 and CDR2: SNHLY and FYNNEI. The CDR3 is CASNPQGTGNTGELFF. Here the CDR3 DNA reads TGTGCCAGCAACCCTCAGGGGACGGGCAACACCGGGGAGCTGTTTTTT.

This clone has a handful of counts. The CDR3: CASSLVAGRDEQYF. DNA of the CDR3: TGCGCCAGCAGCTTGGTGGCGGGGAGGGACGAGCAGTACTTC. The chain recombines TRBV5-1 with TRBJ2-7; the match to TRBD2 covers 7 bases. CDR1 is SGHRS and CDR2 is YFSETQ in the germline V gene. V was clipped by 0 bases and J by 5 bases; unmatched bases: 5. This CDR3 has 14 amino acids.

The J gene is TRBJ2-1, the V gene TRBV9, with TRBD1 as a possible D gene (6 bases). The germline gives CDR1 SGDLS, CDR2 YYNGEE. The CDR3 runs 13 residues. The germline V and J ends were trimmed by 2 bases and 4 bases, with 7 bases remaining between them. This chain's CDR3 is CASSVDRYNEQFF. For the CDR3, the DNA is TGTGCCAGCAGCGTGGACAGATACAATGAGCAGTTCTTC.

The chain carries TRBV27 and TRBJ1-2, with D possibly being TRBD1 (5 bases). Trimming removed 1 base at V and 8 bases at J, with 14 bases between. The CDR3 is made up of 14 amino acids. Germline CDR1 MNHEY, CDR2 SMNVEV (reference sequence). CDR3 sequence (DNA): TGTGCCAGCAGTTTATTGACCCAGGGCGGCGGCTACACCTTC. Protein product: CASSLLTQGGGYTF.

The V and J genes are TRBV9 and TRBJ1-1; maybe TRBD1 (6 bases). Trimming pared 7 bases from V and 1 base from J, leaving 11 bases between. CDR1 and CDR2 (germline): SGDLS, YYNGEE. The length of the CDR3 is 13 residues. CDR3 protein: CASGGGGNTEAFF. The CDR3 coding sequence is TGTGCCAGCGGGGGAGGGGGGAACACTGAAGCTTTCTTT.

The chain links TRBV28 to TRBJ2-1, with 7 bases fitting TRBD2. The CDR3 is made up of 15 amino acids. Germline CDR1 MDHEN, CDR2 SYDVKM. V was clipped by 2 bases and J by 4 bases; unmatched bases: 5. The CDR3 DNA reads as TGTGCCAGCAGTTTAATCGAGCGGGGTTACAATGAGCAGTTCTTC. It yields the protein CASSLIERGYNEQFF.

The rearrangement joins TRBV6-5 to TRBJ2-3, with 7 bases identical to TRBD2. The CDR3 covers 13 residues. V was clipped by 7 bases and J by 6 bases; unmatched bases: 7. CDR1 is MNHEY and CDR2 is SVGAGI in the germline V gene. Written as DNA, the CDR3 is TGTGCCAGCACGAGGGAGGGCCTTGATACGCAGTATTTT. This gives the protein CASTREGLDTQYF.

V gene TRBV19 combines with J gene TRBJ1-3; no firm D call. V lost 3 bases to trimming and J lost 0 bases, with 9 bases between them. CDR1 and CDR2 (germline): LNHDA, SQIVND (reference sequence). The CDR3 covers 15 residues. CDR3 residues: CASSMTDFSGNTIYF. The DNA for the CDR3 is TGTGCCAGTAGTATGACGGACTTCTCTGGAAACACCATATATTTT.

The V gene is TRBV7-3, the J gene TRBJ1-1; TRBD1 is a possible D gene (5 bases). Germline V gene data show CDR1 as SGHTA and CDR2 as FQGTGA. CDR3 length: 17 amino acids. V was shortened by 2 bases and J by 1 base, with 17 bases between the two germline ends. CDR3 loop: CASSLSATVARNTEAFF. DNA for the CDR3: TGTGCCAGCAGCTTATCTGCGACAGTGGCTAGGAACACTGAAGCTTTCTTT. The whole variable domain, remainder taken from reference TRBV7-3 and TRBJ1-1, is GAGVSQTPSNKVTEKGKYVELRCDPISGHTALYWYRQSLGQGPEFLIYFQGTGAADDSGLPNDRFFAVRPEGSVSTLKIQRTERGDSAVYLCASSLSATVARNTEAFFGQGTRLTVV.

The J gene is TRBJ1-1, the V gene TRBV6-1; TRBD1 matches at 7 bases. Germline assignment: CDR1 MNHNS and CDR2 SASEGT. Trimming at V came to 5 bases and at J to 6 bases, leaving 12 bases not matched to a gene. This CDR3 is built from 15 residues. The CDR3 DNA sequence: TGTGCCAGCAGTTCCGACAGGGTTGGGAGGCCTGAAGCTTTCTTT. Encoded protein: CASSSDRVGRPEAFF.

This clone has only a few counts. J is TRBJ1-3 and V is TRBV5-1; D is undetermined. Germline V gives CDR1 SGHRS, CDR2 YFSETQ. The CDR3 is 15 amino acids. Trimming stripped 0 bases from V and 0 bases from J, with 7 bases between. This CDR3 is CASSLAQDSGNTIYF. DNA of the CDR3: TGCGCCAGCAGCTTGGCGCAGGACTCTGGAAACACCATATATTTT.

The J gene is TRBJ1-1, the V gene TRBV6-5, with 9 bases matching TRBD1. Germline CDR1 and CDR2: MNHEY and SVGAGI. The CDR3 runs to 13 residues. V lost 5 bases and J lost 4; bases outside the gene matches: 2. The CDR3 protein is CASSTGGFTEAFF. The CDR3 DNA follows: TGTGCCAGCAGTACAGGGGGCTTCACTGAAGCTTTCTTT.

The chain employs TRBV11-2 and TRBJ2-5; 8 bases match TRBD2. CDR3 size: 14 residues. V lost 4 bases, J lost 5 bases, and 6 bases stayed unmatched. CDR1 is SGHAT and CDR2 is FQNNGV in the germline V gene. CDR3 loop: CASSWTTGGETQYF. The CDR3 bases are TGTGCCAGCAGCTGGACTACGGGAGGGGAGACCCAGTACTTC.